The rows below give T cell receptor beta chains drawn from one sample of a study of cytomegalovirus exposure and HLA in healthy donors. Generated by immunoSEQ multiplex PCR, the TCRdb table keeps only in-frame clones and is missing some. The clone table shows 200,000 or so clones, with the ten largest holding approximately 0.74%. The sequencing sample was made of PBMCs. The receptor set was obtained from a boy aged 5-17 years in good health and CMV-seronegative. The CDR3 runs from the conserved cysteine through the conserved F or W. D genes are given only for firm matches.

v_call	d_call	j_call	cdr3_nt	cdr3_aa
TRBV30	-	TRBJ2-1	TGTGCCTGGAAGCGAGGGAGTACCTCCTACAATGAGCAGTTCTTC	CAWKRGSTSYNEQFF
TRBV15	-	TRBJ1-2	TGTGCCACCAGCAGAGATGGAGGGGTCGACTATGGCTACACCTTC	CATSRDGGVDYGYTF
TRBV5-8	TRBD1	TRBJ1-5	TGTGCCAGCAGCATAACCGGGACAGGGGTATCTTATAGCAATCAGCCCCAGCATTTT	CASSITGTGVSYSNQPQHF
TRBV7-3	TRBD1	TRBJ2-1	TGTGCCAGCAGCTTAAACAGGGGGAATGAGCAGTTCTTC	CASSLNRGNEQFF
TRBV15	-	TRBJ2-3	TGTGCCACCAGCAGACCCCAGGGCTGGGCCGATACGCAGTATTTT	CATSRPQGWADTQYF
TRBV28	TRBD2	TRBJ2-1	TGTGCCGGGGCGGGGGGGACCTCCTACAATGAGCAGTTCTTC	CAGAGGTSYNEQFF
TRBV11-1	TRBD2	TRBJ2-5	TGTGCCAGCAGCTTAGAGTCTAGCGGGAACCAAGAGACCCAGTACTTC	CASSLESSGNQETQYF
TRBV27	-	TRBJ1-2	TGTGCCAGCAGTTTTCTTAGGGGGGGGCTAAACTATGGCTACACCTTC	CASSFLRGGLNYGYTF
TRBV5-1	-	TRBJ2-1	TGCGCCAGCAGCTTGGTAGGGGGGGGGAATGAGCAGTTCTTC	CASSLVGGGNEQFF
TRBV13	-	TRBJ1-1	TGTGCCAGCAGCTTCCCTTTAGGGGACACTGAAGCTTTCTTT	CASSFPLGDTEAFF
TRBV5-1	-	TRBJ2-5	TGCGCCAGCAGCTTGGCCCCAGGGCGGCAAGAGACCCAGTACTTC	CASSLAPGRQETQYF
TRBV10-1	-	TRBJ1-5	TGCGCCAGCACCCTCCGGGTTGGCAATCAGCCCCAGCATTTT	CASTLRVGNQPQHF
TRBV6-5	-	TRBJ2-7	TGTGCCAGCAAATGCTGGGGCCCCCCAGCGTGCGAGCAGTACTTC	CASKCWGPPACEQYF
TRBV5-6	-	TRBJ1-6	TGTGCCAGCAGCTTGGGCACCAGGCCCAGCTCCTATAATTCACCCCTCCACTTT	CASSLGTRPSSYNSPLHF
TRBV7-9	-	TRBJ1-2	TGTGCCAGCAGAATGGGAGGTAACGATGGCTACACCTTC	CASRMGGNDGYTF
TRBV5-1	-	TRBJ1-5	TGCGCCAGCAGCTTGCAGGGGCAGGAGCCCCAGCATTTT	CASSLQGQEPQHF
TRBV6-5	TRBD1	TRBJ2-7	TGTGCCAGCAGTATACAGGGGTCCTTCTACGAGCAGTACTTC	CASSIQGSFYEQYF
TRBV6-6	TRBD1	TRBJ1-6	TGTGCCAGCAGTTACTCTCAGGGGGAAAATAATTCACCCCTCCACTTT	CASSYSQGENNSPLHF
TRBV4-1	TRBD1	TRBJ2-7	TGCGCCAGCAGCGCCGTACCGGGACAGGGGTACGAGCAGTACTTC	CASSAVPGQGYEQYF
TRBV10-3	-	TRBJ1-1	TGTGCCATCAGTGATAGACCGGGGAACACTGAAGCTTTCTTT	CAISDRPGNTEAFF
TRBV6-5	-	TRBJ1-5	TGTGCCAGCAGTCCGGGACTTCTCAGCAATCAGCCCCAGCATTTT	CASSPGLLSNQPQHF
TRBV14	-	TRBJ1-4	TGTGCCAGCAGCCGAAGACATAATGAAAAACTGTTTTTT	CASSRRHNEKLFF
TRBV21-1	-	TRBJ1-5	TGTGCCAGCAGTTCAACCCAGGGCACGGATTATAGCAATCAGCCCCAGCATTTT	CASSSTQGTDYSNQPQHF
TRBV30	TRBD2	TRBJ2-3	TGTGCCTGGAAGTCTTTGGGGGAGGGAGCAGATACGCAGTATTTT	CAWKSLGEGADTQYF
TRBV7-2	-	TRBJ2-1	TGTGCCAGCAGCCCAGGGTACAATGAGCAGTTCTTC	CASSPGYNEQFF
TRBV10-3	-	TRBJ1-5	TGTGCCATCAGTGAATCCGCCCAAAGCCAGCCCCAGCATTTT	CAISESAQSQPQHF
TRBV11-2	TRBD2	TRBJ2-3	TGTGCCAGCAGCTTATCGGCTAGCGGGGTTAGGACAGATACGCAGTATTTT	CASSLSASGVRTDTQYF
TRBV19	-	TRBJ1-4	TGTGCCAGTAGTAGCGGGAATGAAAAACTGTTTTTT	CASSSGNEKLFF
TRBV6-1	-	TRBJ1-1	TGTGCCAGCCTACAGGACGGAAGAACAGAAGCTTTCTTT	CASLQDGRTEAFF
TRBV6-5	-	TRBJ2-7	TGTGCCAGCAGTTACTCTAAGCCCCCCCGGGAGCAGTACTTC	CASSYSKPPREQYF
TRBV7-9	-	TRBJ1-2	TGTGCCAGCAGCTCTGACTATGGCTACACCTTC	CASSSDYGYTF
TRBV19	-	TRBJ2-1	TGTGCCAGTAGCACAGGCAGGGACTACAATGAGCAGTTCTTC	CASSTGRDYNEQFF
TRBV19	TRBD1	TRBJ1-4	TGTGCCAGTAGTCCCCGGACAGGGAACAATGAAAAACTGTTTTTT	CASSPRTGNNEKLFF
TRBV19	-	TRBJ1-2	TGTGCCAGTAGTTTAATGGAAGGGAGAGGTTCCCACTATGGCTACACCTTC	CASSLMEGRGSHYGYTF
TRBV4-1	TRBD1	TRBJ1-2	TGCGCCAGCAGCTACCCCGGGACAGGGAACTATGGCTACACCTTC	CASSYPGTGNYGYTF
TRBV5-4	-	TRBJ2-2	TGTGCCAGCAGCGGGACACTGAACACCGGGGAGCTGTTTTTT	CASSGTLNTGELFF
TRBV18	-	TRBJ2-3	TGTGCCAGCTCACCAGGGGGGATTTCGACAGATACGCAGTATTTT	CASSPGGISTDTQYF
TRBV25-1	TRBD1	TRBJ1-2	TGTGCCAGCAGTGGTCTTCTGACAGGGGGAAGGGGCCTCTATGGCTACACCTTC	CASSGLLTGGRGLYGYTF
TRBV7-2	TRBD1	TRBJ1-5	TGTGCCAGCAGCCTGGACAGGGGTAGTAATCAGCCCCAGCATTTT	CASSLDRGSNQPQHF
TRBV4-1	TRBD1	TRBJ1-2	TGCGCCAGCAGCCGGGGGGGACAGGACTATGGCTACACCTTC	CASSRGGQDYGYTF
TRBV5-1	TRBD1	TRBJ1-5	TGCGCCAGCAGCTCCGGACAGGGCAATCAGCCCCAGCATTTT	CASSSGQGNQPQHF